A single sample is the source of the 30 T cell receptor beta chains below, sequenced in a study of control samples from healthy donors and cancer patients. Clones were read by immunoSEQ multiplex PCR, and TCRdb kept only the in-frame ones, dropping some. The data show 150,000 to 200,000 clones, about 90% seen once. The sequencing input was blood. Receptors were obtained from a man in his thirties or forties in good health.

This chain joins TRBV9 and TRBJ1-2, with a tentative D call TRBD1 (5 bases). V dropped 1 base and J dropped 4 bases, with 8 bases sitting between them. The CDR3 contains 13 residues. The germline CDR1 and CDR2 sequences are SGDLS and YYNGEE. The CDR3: CASSVPGFYGYTF. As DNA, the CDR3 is TGTGCCAGCAGCGTACCAGGGTTCTATGGCTACACCTTC.

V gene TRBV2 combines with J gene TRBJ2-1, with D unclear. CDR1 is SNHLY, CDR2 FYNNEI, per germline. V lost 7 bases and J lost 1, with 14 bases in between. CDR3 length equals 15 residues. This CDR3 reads CASIPTEISYNEQFF. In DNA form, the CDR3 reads TGTGCCAGCATTCCAACAGAAATTTCCTACAATGAGCAGTTCTTC.

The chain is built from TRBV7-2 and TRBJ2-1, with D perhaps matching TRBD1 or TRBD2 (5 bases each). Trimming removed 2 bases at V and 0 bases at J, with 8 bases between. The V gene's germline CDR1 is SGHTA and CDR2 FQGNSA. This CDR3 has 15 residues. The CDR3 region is CASSLRGVSYNEQFF. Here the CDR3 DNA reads TGTGCCAGCAGCTTACGAGGGGTCTCCTACAATGAGCAGTTCTTC. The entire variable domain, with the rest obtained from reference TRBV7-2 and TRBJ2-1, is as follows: GAGVSQSPSNKVTEKGKDVELRCDPISGHTALYWYRQSLGQGLEFLIYFQGNSAPDKSGLPSDRFSAERTGGSVSTLTIQRTQQEDSAVYLCASSLRGVSYNEQFFGPGTRLTVL.

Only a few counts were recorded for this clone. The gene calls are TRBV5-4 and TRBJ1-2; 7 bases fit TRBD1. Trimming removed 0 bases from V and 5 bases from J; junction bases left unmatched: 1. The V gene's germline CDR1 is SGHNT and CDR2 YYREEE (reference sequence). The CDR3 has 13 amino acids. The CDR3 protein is CASSLAGGYGYTF. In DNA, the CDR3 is TGTGCCAGCAGCTTGGCAGGGGGGTATGGCTACACCTTC. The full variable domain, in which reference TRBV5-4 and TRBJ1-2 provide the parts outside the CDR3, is ETGVTQSPTHLIKTRGQQVTLRCSSQSGHNTVSWYQQALGQGPQFIFQYYREEENGRGNFPPRFSGLQFPNYSSELNVNALELDDSALYLCASSLAGGYGYTFGSGTRLTVV.

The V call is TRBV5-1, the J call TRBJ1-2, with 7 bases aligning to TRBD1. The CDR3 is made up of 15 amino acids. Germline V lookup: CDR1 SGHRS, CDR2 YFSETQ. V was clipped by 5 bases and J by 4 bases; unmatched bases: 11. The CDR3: CASRVGDREIYGYTF. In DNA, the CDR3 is TGCGCCAGCAGAGTAGGAGACAGGGAGATCTATGGCTACACCTTC.

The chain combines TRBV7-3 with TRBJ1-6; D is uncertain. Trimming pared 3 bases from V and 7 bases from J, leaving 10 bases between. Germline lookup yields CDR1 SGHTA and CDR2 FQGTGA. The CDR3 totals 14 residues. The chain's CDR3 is CASSFGAQNSPLHF. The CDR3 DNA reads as TGTGCCAGCAGCTTCGGAGCCCAAAATTCACCCCTCCACTTT. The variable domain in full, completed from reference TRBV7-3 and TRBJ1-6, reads GAGVSQTPSNKVTEKGKYVELRCDPISGHTALYWYRQSLGQGPEFLIYFQGTGAADDSGLPNDRFFAVRPEGSVSTLKIQRTERGDSAVYLCASSFGAQNSPLHFGNGTRLTVT.

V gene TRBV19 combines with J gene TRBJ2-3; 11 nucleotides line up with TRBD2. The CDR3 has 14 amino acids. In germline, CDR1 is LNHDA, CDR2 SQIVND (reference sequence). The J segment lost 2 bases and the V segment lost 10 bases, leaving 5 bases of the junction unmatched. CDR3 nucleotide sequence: TGTGCCATAGGGACTAGCGGTCACACAGATACGCAGTATTTT. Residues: CAIGTSGHTDTQYF.

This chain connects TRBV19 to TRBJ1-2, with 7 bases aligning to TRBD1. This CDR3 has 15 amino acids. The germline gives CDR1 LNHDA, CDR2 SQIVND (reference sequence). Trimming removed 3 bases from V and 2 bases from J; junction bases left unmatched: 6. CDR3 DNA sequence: TGTGCCAGTAGTATGCCGGGGGGACAGAACTATGGCTACACCTTC. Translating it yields CASSMPGGQNYGYTF.

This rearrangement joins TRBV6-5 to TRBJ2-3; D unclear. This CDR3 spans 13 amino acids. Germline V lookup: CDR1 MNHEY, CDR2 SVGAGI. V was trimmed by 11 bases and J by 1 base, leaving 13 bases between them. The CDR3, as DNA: TGTGCCGCCGGCCTCCGTGGCACAGATACGCAGTATTTT. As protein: CAAGLRGTDTQYF.

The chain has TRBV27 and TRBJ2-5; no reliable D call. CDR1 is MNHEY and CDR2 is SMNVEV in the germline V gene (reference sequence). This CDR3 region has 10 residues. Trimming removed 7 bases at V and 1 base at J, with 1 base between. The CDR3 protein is CASTQETQYF. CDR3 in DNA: TGTGCCAGCACCCAAGAGACCCAGTACTTC.

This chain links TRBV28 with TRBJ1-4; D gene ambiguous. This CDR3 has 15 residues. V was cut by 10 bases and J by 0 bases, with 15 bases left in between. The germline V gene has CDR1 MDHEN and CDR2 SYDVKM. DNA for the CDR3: TGTGCCATCGGTTCCGGGTTTGCAACTAATGAAAAACTGTTTTTT. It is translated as CAIGSGFATNEKLFF.

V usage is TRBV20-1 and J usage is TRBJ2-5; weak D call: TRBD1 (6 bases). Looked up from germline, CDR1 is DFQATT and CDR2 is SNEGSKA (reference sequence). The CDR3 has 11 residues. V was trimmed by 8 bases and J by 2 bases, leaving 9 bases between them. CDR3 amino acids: CSPDRQETQYF. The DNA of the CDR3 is TGCAGTCCCGACAGGCAAGAGACCCAGTACTTC.

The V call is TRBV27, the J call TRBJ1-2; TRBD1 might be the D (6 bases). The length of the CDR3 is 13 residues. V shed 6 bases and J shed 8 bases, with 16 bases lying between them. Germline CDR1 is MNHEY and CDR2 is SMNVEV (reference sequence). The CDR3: CASRGAVLRGYTF. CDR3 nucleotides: TGTGCCAGCAGGGGGGCAGTCCTAAGGGGCTACACCTTC.

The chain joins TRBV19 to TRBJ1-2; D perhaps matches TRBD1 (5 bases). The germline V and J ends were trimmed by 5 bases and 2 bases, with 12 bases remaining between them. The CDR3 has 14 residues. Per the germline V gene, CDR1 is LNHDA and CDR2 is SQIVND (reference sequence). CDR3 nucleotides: TGTGCCAGTAGTGAACAGGCGCTGAACTATGGCTACACCTTC. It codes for CASSEQALNYGYTF.

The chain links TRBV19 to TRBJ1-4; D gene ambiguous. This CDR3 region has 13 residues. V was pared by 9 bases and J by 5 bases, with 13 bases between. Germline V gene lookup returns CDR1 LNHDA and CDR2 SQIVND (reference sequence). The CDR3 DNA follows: TGTGCCAGCGCCGGGAGTTACAATGAAAAACTGTTTTTT. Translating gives CASAGSYNEKLFF.

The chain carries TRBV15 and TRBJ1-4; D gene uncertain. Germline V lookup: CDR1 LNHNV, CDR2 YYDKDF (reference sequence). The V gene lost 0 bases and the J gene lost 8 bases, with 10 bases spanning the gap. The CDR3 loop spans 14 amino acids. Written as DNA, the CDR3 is TGTGCCACCAGCAGAGATTCCGCCGACGAAAAACTGTTTTTT. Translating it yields CATSRDSADEKLFF.

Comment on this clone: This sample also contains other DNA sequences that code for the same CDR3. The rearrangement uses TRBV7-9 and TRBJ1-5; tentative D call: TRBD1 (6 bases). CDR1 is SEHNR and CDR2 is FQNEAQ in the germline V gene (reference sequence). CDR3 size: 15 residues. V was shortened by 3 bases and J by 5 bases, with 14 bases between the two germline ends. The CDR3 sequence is CASSFGGGPYQPQHF. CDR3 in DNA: TGTGCCAGCAGCTTTGGTGGGGGGCCGTATCAGCCCCAGCATTTT.

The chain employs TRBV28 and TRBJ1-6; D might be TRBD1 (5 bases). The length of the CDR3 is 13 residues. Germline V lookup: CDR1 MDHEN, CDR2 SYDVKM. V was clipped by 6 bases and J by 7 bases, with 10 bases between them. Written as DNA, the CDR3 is TGTGCCAGCAGGTTTTACAGGAATTCACCCCTCCACTTT. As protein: CASRFYRNSPLHF.

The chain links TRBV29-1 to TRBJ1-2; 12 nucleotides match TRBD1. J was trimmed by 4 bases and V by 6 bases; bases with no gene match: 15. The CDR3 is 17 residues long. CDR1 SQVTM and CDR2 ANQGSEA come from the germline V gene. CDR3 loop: CSVVKPGQGAGGYGYTF. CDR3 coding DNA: TGCAGCGTCGTAAAACCGGGACAGGGGGCCGGCGGCTATGGCTACACCTTC.

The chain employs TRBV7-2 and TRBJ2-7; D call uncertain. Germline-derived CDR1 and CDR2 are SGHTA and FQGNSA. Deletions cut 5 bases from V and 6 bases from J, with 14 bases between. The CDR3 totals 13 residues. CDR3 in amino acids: CASSPPSSSEQYF. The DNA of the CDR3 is TGTGCCAGCAGCCCCCCAAGTTCCAGCGAGCAGTACTTC.

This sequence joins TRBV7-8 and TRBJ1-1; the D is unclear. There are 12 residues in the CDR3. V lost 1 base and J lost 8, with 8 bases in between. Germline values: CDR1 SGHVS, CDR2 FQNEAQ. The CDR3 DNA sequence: TGTGCCAGCAGCTTAGGACCAGGCGAAGCTTTCTTT. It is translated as CASSLGPGEAFF.

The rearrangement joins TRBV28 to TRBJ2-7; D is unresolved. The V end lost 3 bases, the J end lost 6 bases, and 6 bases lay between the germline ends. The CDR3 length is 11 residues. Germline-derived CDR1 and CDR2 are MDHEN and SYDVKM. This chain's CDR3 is CASSLVGEQYF. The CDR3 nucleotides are TGTGCCAGCAGTTTGGTGGGCGAGCAGTACTTC.

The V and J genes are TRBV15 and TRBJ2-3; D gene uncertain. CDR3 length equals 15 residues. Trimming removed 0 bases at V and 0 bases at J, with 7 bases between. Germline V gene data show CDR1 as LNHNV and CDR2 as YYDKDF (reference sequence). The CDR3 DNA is TGTGCCACCAGCAGAGAGCCTTTTAGCACAGATACGCAGTATTTT. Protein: CATSREPFSTDTQYF.

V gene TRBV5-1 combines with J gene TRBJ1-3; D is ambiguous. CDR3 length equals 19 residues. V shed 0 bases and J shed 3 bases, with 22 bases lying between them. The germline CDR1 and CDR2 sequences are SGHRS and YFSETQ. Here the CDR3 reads CASSLGPAVTGFFGNTIYF. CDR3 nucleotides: TGCGCCAGCAGCTTGGGACCGGCCGTGACGGGATTCTTTGGAAACACCATATATTTT.

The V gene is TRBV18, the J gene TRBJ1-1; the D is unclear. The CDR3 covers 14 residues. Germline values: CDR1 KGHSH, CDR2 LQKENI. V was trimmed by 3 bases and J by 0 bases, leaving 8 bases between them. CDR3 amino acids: CASSPNALNTEAFF. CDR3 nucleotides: TGTGCCAGCTCACCGAACGCCTTGAACACTGAAGCTTTCTTT.

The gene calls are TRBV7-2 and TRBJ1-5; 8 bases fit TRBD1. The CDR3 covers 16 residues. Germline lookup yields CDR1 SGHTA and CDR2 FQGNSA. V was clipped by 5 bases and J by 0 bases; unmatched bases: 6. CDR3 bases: TGTGCCAGCAGCGACAGGGGTGGGAGTAGCAATCAGCCCCAGCATTTT. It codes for CASSDRGGSSNQPQHF.

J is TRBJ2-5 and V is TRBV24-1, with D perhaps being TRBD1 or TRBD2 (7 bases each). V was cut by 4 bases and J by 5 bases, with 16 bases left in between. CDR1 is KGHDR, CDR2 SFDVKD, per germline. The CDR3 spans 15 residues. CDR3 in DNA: TGTGCCACCAGTGACTCAAGACAGGGAGGGGAGACCCAGTACTTC. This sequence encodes CATSDSRQGGETQYF.

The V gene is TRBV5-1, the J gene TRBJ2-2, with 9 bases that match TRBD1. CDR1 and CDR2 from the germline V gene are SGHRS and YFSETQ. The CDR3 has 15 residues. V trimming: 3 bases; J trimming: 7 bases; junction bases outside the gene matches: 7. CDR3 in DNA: TGCGCCAGCAGCTACCCGGGACAGGGAGTCGGGGAGCTGTTTTTT. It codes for CASSYPGQGVGELFF.

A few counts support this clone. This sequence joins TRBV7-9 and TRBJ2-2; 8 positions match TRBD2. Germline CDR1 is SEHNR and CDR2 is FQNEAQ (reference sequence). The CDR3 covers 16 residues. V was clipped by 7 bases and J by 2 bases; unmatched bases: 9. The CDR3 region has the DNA TGTGCCAGCAACCAAGCCCGGGGGGGAAACACCGGGGAGCTGTTTTTT. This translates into CASNQARGGNTGELFF. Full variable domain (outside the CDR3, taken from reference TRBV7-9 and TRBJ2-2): DTGVSQNPRHKITKRGQNVTFRCDPISEHNRLYWYRQTLGQGPEFLTYFQNEAQLEKSRLLSDRFSAERPKGSFSTLEIQRTEQGDSAMYLCASNQARGGNTGELFFGEGSRLTVL.

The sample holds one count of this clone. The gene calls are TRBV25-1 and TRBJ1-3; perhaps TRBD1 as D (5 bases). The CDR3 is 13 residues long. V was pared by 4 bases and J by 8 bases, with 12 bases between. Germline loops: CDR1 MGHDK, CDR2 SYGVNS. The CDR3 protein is CASSVRGGHTIYF. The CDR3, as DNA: TGTGCCAGCAGTGTACGCGGGGGTCACACCATATATTTT.